This passage covers 6 T cell receptor beta chains from one sample sequenced in a study of somatic mutations in cytotoxic T cells in rheumatoid arthritis (dated by TCRdb to about 2017). Preparation of the library involved the immunoSEQ multiplex PCR assay. This immuneACCESS table, as held by TCRdb, lists in-frame sequences with V and J called but not all clones. Of the missing ones, under half trace to an unresolved V gene in checked studies; the others have no known cause. The sample profile shows 15,000 to 20,000 clones; approximately 80% of them were found once. The leading ten clones occupy 10% to 15% of the sample. Specimen: CD8+ T cells sorted from blood. The receptor set was obtained from an adult with rheumatoid arthritis.

The rearrangement uses TRBV29-1 and TRBJ1-2; 9 nucleotides line up with TRBD1. The V gene end was trimmed by 4 bases and the J gene end by 4 bases; junction bases not matched to a gene: 4. This CDR3 spans 13 amino acids. Germline CDR1 reads SQVTM; CDR2 reads ANQGSEA. CDR3 residues: CSVGQGGLYGYTF. The CDR3 DNA sequence: TGCAGCGTTGGACAGGGGGGACTCTATGGCTACACCTTC.

This clone was counted once. This rearrangement joins TRBV28 to TRBJ2-2; TRBD1 agrees at 7 bases. This CDR3 is 14 amino acids long. Germline CDR1 is MDHEN and CDR2 is SYDVKM. V shed 5 bases, J shed 10 bases, and the junction held 10 bases outside the gene matches. The CDR3 DNA is TGTGCCAGCAGTCTTACCTGGAAGGGGGCGGAGCTGTTTTTT. Translating it yields CASSLTWKGAELFF.

V usage is TRBV4-2 and J usage is TRBJ2-5; D might be TRBD1 or TRBD2, each matching 7 bases. V lost 0 bases and J lost 5, with 19 bases in between. Germline loops: CDR1 LGHNA, CDR2 YNFKEQ. This CDR3 is built from 17 residues. This CDR3 reads CASSQEGEGASLETQYF. CDR3 sequence (DNA): TGTGCCAGCAGCCAAGAAGGGGAGGGGGCTAGTTTGGAGACCCAGTACTTC.

This clone was seen a few times. J is TRBJ2-7 and V is TRBV7-9; tentative D call: TRBD1 (6 bases). The CDR3 runs to 13 residues. With 2 bases removed from V and 6 bases from J, the gap between germline ends came to 11 bases. CDR1 is SEHNR, CDR2 FQNEAQ, per germline (reference sequence). DNA of the CDR3: TGTGCCAGCAGCTTACCAGGGGAAGGCGAGCAGTACGTC. Translating it yields CASSLPGEGEQYV.

This clone was detected a few times. The rearrangement joins TRBV10-2 to TRBJ2-3; 11 nucleotides agree with TRBD1. Trimming cost V 5 bases and J 4 bases; bases outside gene matches: 5. The germline V gene encodes CDR1 WSHSY and CDR2 SAAADI. This CDR3 is 15 amino acids long. CDR3 residues: CASSRTGGESDTQYF. In DNA, the CDR3 is TGCGCCAGCAGTAGGACAGGGGGCGAGTCAGATACGCAGTATTTT.

The CDR3 spells CASSLADMNTEAFF. For the CDR3, the DNA is TGCGCCAGCAGCTTGGCAGACATGAACACTGAAGCTTTCTTT. This chain links TRBV5-1 with TRBJ1-1, with D unresolved. Germline V gene lookup returns CDR1 SGHRS and CDR2 YFSETQ. Trimming removed 0 bases at V and 0 bases at J, with 6 bases between. The CDR3 is 14 amino acids. The full variable domain, in which reference TRBV5-1 and TRBJ1-1 provide the parts outside the CDR3, is KAGVTQTPRYLIKTRGQQVTLSCSPISGHRSVSWYQQTPGQGLQFLFEYFSETQRNKGNFPGRFSGRQFSNSRSEMNVSTLELGDSALYLCASSLADMNTEAFFGQGTRLTVV.